A selection of T cell receptor beta chains follows, all from one sample in a study of blood T cells in healthy people across ages. Each CDR3 protein gets one entry after TCRdb re-called the 5' RACE reads with MiXCR. This table holds approximately 800,000 distinct CDR3 sequences, about 25% found once. Another study also made use of these data, one on T cells of mothers and their children.

Sequencing used blood. The origin of the receptors is a boy under 18 in good health. Each CDR3 is given with its conserved first and last residue. Each record gives: clone size, D gene, V gene, J gene, CDR3 protein, CDR3 DNA. A D gene is named only where the DNA matches it firmly. Clone size is stated in some rows and not others, as once, few, many or a class when expanded.

few	NA	TRBV18	TRBJ2-5	CASVKTGEETQYF	TGTGCCAGCGTAAAAACTGGGGAAGAGACCCAGTACTTC
NA	NA	TRBV11-2	TRBJ2-1	CASSFPRIGGGARHEQFF	TGTGCCAGCAGCTTCCCGCGAATTGGGGGGGGCGCGAGGCATGAGCAGTTCTTC
NA	NA	TRBV5-6	TRBJ1-4	CASSLYLGPDEELFF	TGTGCCAGCAGCTTATATCTGGGACCTGACGAAGAACTGTTTTTT
NA	TRBD2	TRBV5-1	TRBJ2-5	CASRLAVTQETQYF	TGCGCCAGTCGCCTAGCGGTTACACAAGAGACCCAGTACTTC
few	TRBD2	TRBV20-1	TRBJ2-3	CSARTSEITHTQYF	TGCAGTGCTAGAACTAGCGAAATCACACATACGCAGTATTTT
NA	NA	TRBV5-1	TRBJ2-3	CASSLVQGKADTQYF	TGCGCCAGCAGCTTGGTGCAGGGGAAGGCAGATACGCAGTATTTT
NA	NA	TRBV6-2/TRBV6-3	TRBJ2-7	CASSLPGVAYEQYF	TGTGCCAGCAGCCTGCCAGGGGTTGCCTACGAGCAGTACTTC
NA	TRBD2	TRBV7-2	TRBJ2-5	CASSLVLADISRFETQYF	TGTGCCAGCAGCTTAGTCCTAGCGGACATCTCTCGTTTTGAGACCCAGTACTTC
few	NA	TRBV9	TRBJ2-3	CASSARGYRSTDTQYF	TGTGCCAGCAGCGCGCGGGGATATAGGAGCACAGATACGCAGTATTTT
NA	NA	TRBV27	TRBJ2-7	CASSLGHNAYEQYF	TGTGCCAGCAGTTTAGGGCATAACGCCTACGAGCAGTACTTC
NA	NA	TRBV11-2	TRBJ1-6	CASRSDKSGPPLHF	TGTGCCAGCAGATCCGACAAATCGGGTCCCCCCCTCCACTTT
NA	TRBD1	TRBV5-1	TRBJ1-2	CASSVRDSLYGYTF	TGCGCCAGCAGCGTTCGGGACAGCCTCTATGGCTACACCTTC
NA	NA	TRBV28	TRBJ2-2	CASSFGENTGELFF	TGTGCCAGCAGTTTCGGGGAGAACACCGGGGAGCTGTTTTTT
few	NA	TRBV12-3/TRBV12-4	TRBJ1-2	CASSFFDGGHNYGYTF	TGTGCCAGCAGTTTTTTTGACGGGGGGCACAACTATGGCTACACCTTC
NA	TRBD1	TRBV12-3/TRBV12-4	TRBJ2-1	CASSVGQGAVQFF	TGTGCCAGCAGTGTGGGACAGGGGGCGGTGCAGTTCTTC